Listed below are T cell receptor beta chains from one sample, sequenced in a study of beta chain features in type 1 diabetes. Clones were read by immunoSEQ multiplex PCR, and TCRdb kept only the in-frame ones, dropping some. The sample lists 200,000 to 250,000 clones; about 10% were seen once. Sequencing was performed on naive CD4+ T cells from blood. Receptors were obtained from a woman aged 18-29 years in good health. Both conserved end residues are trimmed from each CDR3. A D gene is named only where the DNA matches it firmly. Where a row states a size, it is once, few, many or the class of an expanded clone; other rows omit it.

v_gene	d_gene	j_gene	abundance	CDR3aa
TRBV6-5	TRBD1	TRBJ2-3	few	ASSYWTGTDTQY
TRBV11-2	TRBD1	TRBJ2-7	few	ASSWDRASYEQY
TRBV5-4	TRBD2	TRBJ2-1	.	ASSSTWTSRNEQF
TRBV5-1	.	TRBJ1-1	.	ASSQGSTEAF
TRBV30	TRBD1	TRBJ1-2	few	AWSFQGDGYT
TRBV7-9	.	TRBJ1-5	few	ASSPLGIGDQPQH
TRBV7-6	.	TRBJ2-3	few	ASSSGRGGSTDTQY
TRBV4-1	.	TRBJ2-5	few	ASSQGQSVQETQY
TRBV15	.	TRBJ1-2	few	ATSRDRIQGYT
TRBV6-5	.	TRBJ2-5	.	ASRPSWAAKETQY
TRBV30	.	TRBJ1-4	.	AFDRGTNEKLF
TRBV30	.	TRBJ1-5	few	AWSPRARANQPQH
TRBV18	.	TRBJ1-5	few	ASSPTGGNQPQH
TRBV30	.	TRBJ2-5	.	AWRQRGGRETQY
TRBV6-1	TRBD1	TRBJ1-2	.	ASSESRGRGYT
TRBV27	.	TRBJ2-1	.	ASSLGGNEQF
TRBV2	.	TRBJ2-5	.	ASTWTEQETQY
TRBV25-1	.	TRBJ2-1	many	ASSDLGYNEQF
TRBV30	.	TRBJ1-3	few	AWSPLGNTIY
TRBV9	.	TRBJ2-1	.	ASSVALVAGVGNEQF
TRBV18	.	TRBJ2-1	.	ASSVLGNNEQF
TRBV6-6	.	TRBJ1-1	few	ASREAITEAF
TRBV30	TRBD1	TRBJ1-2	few	ASSDRAGYGYT
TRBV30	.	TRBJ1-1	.	AWSSSGDTEAF
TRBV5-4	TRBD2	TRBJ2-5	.	ASSGLAGGQETQY
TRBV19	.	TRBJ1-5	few	ASSILGGGKPQH
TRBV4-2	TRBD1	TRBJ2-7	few	ASSHPIRTGEWIGSYEQY
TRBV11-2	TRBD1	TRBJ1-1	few	ASSLDLDRGAF
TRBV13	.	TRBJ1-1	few	ASSQTGRRNTEAF
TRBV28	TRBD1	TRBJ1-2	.	ASSRLNRGANGYT
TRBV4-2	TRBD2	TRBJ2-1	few	ASSQSGTSGIPPYNEQF